The clone carrying this TCR beta chain was observed a few times. Its antigen is undetermined. The germline V gene encodes CDR1 LGHNA and CDR2 YSLEER. The V gene lost 5 bases and the J gene lost 5 bases, with 15 bases spanning the gap. This CDR3 spans 14 amino acids. The data were obtained in a study of response to subunit inactivated influenza vaccine. TCRdb re-derived calls from the RT-PCR reads in MiXCR, one entry per CDR3 protein. This table has almost 600,000 distinct CDR3 sequences, 14% appearing once. Study-wide results and caveats: T cells newly recruited by each seasonal influenza vaccination are few, the authors suggested.

The chain uses TRBV4-3 and TRBJ2-5, with D perhaps matching TRBD2 (6 bases). The receptor was isolated from a man aged 50-59 years who received an inactivated influenza vaccine. The starting material was PBMCs from blood, obtained 12 days after vaccination. The CDR3: CASSTGGVGETQYF. The CDR3 DNA follows: TGCGCCAGCAGCACCGGCGGGGTCGGGGAGACCCAGTACTTC.